A single T cell receptor beta chain is shown here with its context. This CDR3 comprises 14 residues. V was shortened by 5 bases and J by 7 bases, with 14 bases between the two germline ends. The germline V gene has CDR1 SGHTA and CDR2 FQGNSA. This entry is derived from a study of PD-1 blockade in mismatch repair-deficient tumors. Libraries were prepared by immunoSEQ multiplex PCR; TCRdb keeps only in-frame clonotypes and omits some of them. Altogether 80,000 to 130,000 clones are present, approximately 83% being singletons, with the ten largest covering roughly 6.3%. V usage is TRBV7-2 and J usage is TRBJ2-2; tentatively, D is TRBD2 (6 bases). The sequenced sample was peripheral blood, obtained about 33 weeks after starting pembrolizumab. This clonotype was obtained from an adult with mismatch repair-deficient cancer. As DNA, the CDR3 is TGTGCCAGCAGCGAGACTAGTTGGGGCGGGGAGCTGTTTTTT. Protein product: CASSETSWGGELFF.